One and the same sample provided the 15 T cell receptor beta chains below, sequenced in a study of blood T cell repertoires in COVID-19. Assay: immunoSEQ multiplex PCR; the TCRdb copy retains only in-frame clones and omits some. The profile covers 150,000 or so clones, with about four fifths appearing a single time and roughly 1.5% taken by the ten largest. The material sequenced was peripheral blood. These receptors all come from a human donor in a cohort sampled during active COVID-19.

The chain employs TRBV28 and TRBJ2-2, with 9 bases aligning to TRBD1. The length of the CDR3 is 15 residues. From germline, CDR1 is MDHEN and CDR2 SYDVKM. J gave up 7 bases and V 6 bases, and 9 bases lay outside the gene matches. CDR3 DNA sequence: TGTGCCAGCAGGGCCGGGACAGGGCATGACGGGGAGCTGTTTTTT. This codes for CASRAGTGHDGELFF.

The chain couples TRBV10-3 to TRBJ2-7; TRBD1 matches 8 bases. From germline, CDR1 is ENHRY and CDR2 SYGVKD. The CDR3 totals 12 residues. J gave up 7 bases and V 10 bases, and 9 bases lay outside the gene matches. CDR3 sequence: CASGDRLREQYF. The CDR3 DNA reads as TGTGCCAGCGGGGACAGGCTGAGGGAGCAGTACTTC.

This clone has only a few counts. The chain combines TRBV5-1 with TRBJ2-7; D is ambiguous. This CDR3 comprises 13 residues. The V gene's germline CDR1 is SGHRS and CDR2 YFSETQ. With 0 bases removed from V and 2 bases from J, the gap between germline ends came to 6 bases. CDR3 protein: CASSLEATYEQYF. The CDR3, as DNA: TGCGCCAGCAGCTTGGAAGCCACCTACGAGCAGTACTTC.

This clone has a count of ten or more. This chain uses TRBV6-1 with TRBJ1-5; no clear D gene. Germline assignment: CDR1 MNHNS and CDR2 SASEGT. V was clipped by 0 bases and J by 5 bases, with 14 bases between them. The CDR3 is 16 amino acids. CDR3 in amino acids: CASSEALPLAYQPQHF. In DNA, the CDR3 is TGTGCCAGCAGTGAAGCGCTCCCCCTTGCGTATCAGCCCCAGCATTTT.

The chain joins TRBV11-2 to TRBJ2-4; TRBD1 matches 9 bases. The CDR3 totals 14 residues. CDR1 is SGHAT, CDR2 FQNNGV, per germline. V shed 6 bases and J 5 bases; nucleotides not matched to a gene: 5. CDR3 DNA: TGTGCCAGCAGGACGAGACAGGGGGAAAACATTCAGTACTTC. Translated, it gives CASRTRQGENIQYF. The entire variable domain, with the rest obtained from reference TRBV11-2 and TRBJ2-4, is as follows: EAGVAQSPRYKIIEKRQSVAFWCNPISGHATLYWYQQILGQGPKLLIQFQNNGVVDDSQLPKDRFSAERLKGVDSTLKIQPAKLEDSAVYLCASRTRQGENIQYFGAGTRLSVL.

The rearrangement links TRBV5-1 to TRBJ2-1; 13 bases match TRBD2. In germline, CDR1 is SGHRS, CDR2 YFSETQ. With V trimmed by 5 bases and J by 9 bases, 11 bases remained unmatched. This CDR3 region has 16 residues. The CDR3 DNA reads as TGCGCCAGCAGTTATACTAGCGGGAGGGGACTTGGTGAGCAGTTCTTC. Residues: CASSYTSGRGLGEQFF.

The chain joins TRBV19 to TRBJ2-2; 9 bases are shared with TRBD1. V lost 5 bases and J lost 5; bases outside the gene matches: 9. CDR1 is LNHDA and CDR2 is SQIVND in the germline V gene (reference sequence). The CDR3 has 16 amino acids. The CDR3 coding sequence is TGTGCCAGTAGTCCGCGGACAGGGGTTAGAACCGGGGAGCTGTTTTTT. Translated, it gives CASSPRTGVRTGELFF.

The chain combines TRBV2 with TRBJ1-6, with 7 bases matching TRBD1. There are 15 residues in the CDR3. Germline-derived CDR1 and CDR2 are SNHLY and FYNNEI. V lost 7 bases and J lost 10; bases outside the gene matches: 13. The CDR3 DNA reads as TGTGCCAGCACCTTTACAGGGGCCTTACAATCACCCCTCCACTTT. Its translation is CASTFTGALQSPLHF.

This rearrangement joins TRBV9 to TRBJ2-5, with a tentative D call TRBD2 (5 bases). The CDR3 runs 15 residues. V lost 0 bases and J 5 bases, leaving 14 bases between the germline ends. CDR1 and CDR2 (germline): SGDLS, YYNGEE. The chain's CDR3 is CASSVVGGDGETQYF. As DNA, the CDR3 is TGTGCCAGCAGCGTAGTAGGAGGTGACGGGGAGACCCAGTACTTC.

The chain couples TRBV5-1 to TRBJ1-1; a possible D gene is TRBD1 (6 bases). Trimming cost V 4 bases and J 6 bases, with 13 bases left between them. Germline CDR1 reads SGHRS; CDR2 reads YFSETQ. CDR3 length: 13 amino acids. The CDR3 nucleotides are TGCGCCAGCAGCCGAGCAGGGGTGCCTGAAGCTTTCTTT. As protein: CASSRAGVPEAFF.

The chain links TRBV30 to TRBJ2-7; no clear D gene. There are 12 residues in the CDR3. Germline-derived CDR1 and CDR2 are GTSNPN and SVGIG (reference sequence). V lost 1 base to trimming and J lost 3 bases, with 7 bases between them. CDR3 coding DNA: TGTGCCTGGAGTGATGCCAGCTACGAGCAGTACTTC. Translated: CAWSDASYEQYF.

CDR3 nucleotide sequence: TGCGCCAGCAGCTTTTACGACAGTGGAGATACGCAGTATTTT. Amino acids: CASSFYDSGDTQYF. This chain joins TRBV5-1 and TRBJ2-3; tentative D call: TRBD1 (5 bases). The CDR3 sequence is 14 residues long. V was trimmed by 2 bases and J by 5 bases, leaving 12 bases between them. CDR1 SGHRS and CDR2 YFSETQ come from the germline V gene.

The rearrangement joins TRBV5-6 to TRBJ1-1; perhaps TRBD1 as D (5 bases). Germline values: CDR1 SGHDT, CDR2 YYEEEE. V dropped 4 bases and J dropped 3 bases, with 28 bases sitting between them. The CDR3 length is 19 residues. Written as DNA, the CDR3 is TGTGCCAGCAGCAATGTCGTGGGAGGAGGGGAGCCACACTACACTGAAGCTTTCTTT. Encoded protein: CASSNVVGGGEPHYTEAFF.

DNA of the CDR3: TGTGCCAGCAGCCAAGCTCCCGGGGCTGGAAACACCATATATTTT. Translated, it gives CASSQAPGAGNTIYF. The chain has TRBV3-1 (or the pseudogene TRBV3-2) and TRBJ1-3; D is undetermined. The V end was cut by 1 base, the J end by 2 bases, with 9 bases between. Looked up from germline, CDR1 is LGHDT and CDR2 is YNNKEL (reference sequence). The CDR3 has 15 amino acids.

The chain couples TRBV29-1 to TRBJ2-1, with TRBD2 identical over 7 bases. The CDR3 totals 15 residues. Germline V gives CDR1 SQVTM, CDR2 ANQGSEA. V lost 3 bases and J lost 3; bases outside the gene matches: 8. CDR3: CSVEDGGSIYNEQFF. CDR3 DNA sequence: TGCAGCGTTGAGGATGGCGGGAGCATCTACAATGAGCAGTTCTTC.